The rows below give T cell receptor beta chains drawn from one sample of a study of T-cell reconstitution after alpha-beta-depleted transplantation in children. TCRdb re-analysed the PCR reads in MiXCR, keeping a single row per CDR3 protein. The sample lists hundreds of thousands of distinct CDR3 sequences, 15% to 20% seen once, with about 32% in the top ten. The input for sequencing was PBMCs, mostly from graft donor cells, taken 360 days after TCRalphabeta/CD19-depleted stem cell transplant. The source of these receptors is a boy in the first two years of life who had a stem cell transplant for Wiskott-Aldrich syndrome, so the T cells may come from the graft donor. CDR3s include the opening cysteine and the closing phenylalanine or tryptophan. D genes are given only for firm matches. A row's size may be missing; if present it is once, few, many or a size class.

v_call	j_call	clone_size	d_call	cdr3_aa	cdr3_nt
TRBV5-1	TRBJ2-7	few	NA	CASSLVGAPSYEQYF	TGCGCCAGCAGCTTGGTCGGGGCTCCTTCCTACGAGCAGTACTTC
TRBV24-1	TRBJ2-3	NA	TRBD2	CATSDLSGRRGTQYF	TGTGCCACCAGTGATTTAAGCGGGAGAAGGGGGACGCAGTATTTT
TRBV27	TRBJ2-2	few	TRBD2	CASSIGLAGGPIGELFF	TGTGCCAGCAGTATAGGACTAGCGGGAGGTCCGATCGGGGAGCTGTTTTTT
TRBV5-1	TRBJ2-5	NA	NA	CASALEYPEETQYF	TGCGCCAGCGCTTTAGAGTACCCTGAAGAGACCCAGTACTTC
TRBV24-1	TRBJ1-1	many	NA	CATSDFRNTEAFF	TGTGCCACCAGTGATTTCCGGAACACTGAAGCTTTCTTT
TRBV28	TRBJ2-7	few	TRBD1	CASSPRDRPFAEQYF	TGTGCCAGCAGTCCCCGGGACAGGCCCTTCGCCGAGCAGTACTTC
TRBV6-1	TRBJ2-2	NA	TRBD1	CASSEPTGGVGGELFF	TGTGCCAGCAGTGAACCGACAGGGGGAGTCGGCGGGGAGCTGTTTTTT
TRBV5-1	TRBJ2-1	few	TRBD1	CASSLETGWHEQFF	TGCGCCAGCAGCTTGGAGACAGGGTGGCATGAGCAGTTCTTC
TRBV20-1	TRBJ2-7	few	NA	CSVDGPYEQYF	TGCAGTGTCGACGGCCCCTACGAGCAGTACTTC
TRBV5-6	TRBJ2-3	few	TRBD1	CASSLIGTGHTDTQYF	TGTGCCAGCAGCTTGATTGGGACAGGCCACACAGATACGCAGTATTTT
TRBV6-1	TRBJ2-2	NA	NA	CASRGGSGHTGELFF	TGTGCCAGCAGGGGGGGTTCAGGGCACACCGGGGAGCTGTTTTTT
TRBV18	TRBJ2-1	few	TRBD1	CASSPRTGLYNEQFF	TGTGCCAGCTCACCCAGGACAGGGCTATACAATGAGCAGTTCTTC
TRBV27	TRBJ2-1	NA	NA	CASSLLGSGDYNEQFF	TGTGCCAGCAGCCTCCTCGGGAGCGGAGACTACAATGAGCAGTTCTTC
TRBV7-2	TRBJ2-7	many	NA	CASSVRYYEQYF	TGTGCCAGCAGCGTACGGTACTACGAGCAGTACTTC
TRBV7-9	TRBJ2-2	NA	NA	CASSLENLNTGELFF	TGTGCCAGCAGCTTAGAAAACCTGAACACCGGGGAGCTGTTTTTT
TRBV3-1	TRBJ2-7	NA	TRBD1	CASSQELTGAPYEQYF	TGTGCCAGCAGCCAAGAGTTGACAGGGGCCCCCTACGAGCAGTACTTC
TRBV29-1	TRBJ2-5	NA	NA	CSVSGDRETQYF	TGCAGCGTCTCCGGGGACCGAGAGACCCAGTACTTC
TRBV7-6	TRBJ2-3	NA	TRBD2	CASSLGLAGKSTDTQYF	TGTGCCAGCAGCCTGGGACTAGCGGGAAAAAGCACAGATACGCAGTATTTT
TRBV7-6	TRBJ2-7	few	NA	CASSLFFPGGEQYF	TGTGCCAGCAGCTTATTTTTCCCCGGGGGCGAGCAGTACTTC
TRBV6-2/TRBV6-3	TRBJ2-1	few	TRBD2	CASRTQAGARQFF	TGTGCCAGCAGGACCCAAGCGGGAGCGCGGCAGTTCTTC
TRBV7-9	TRBJ2-5	few	TRBD1	CASSSRTGQETQYF	TGTGCCAGCAGCTCAAGGACAGGGCAAGAGACCCAGTACTTC
TRBV5-1	TRBJ2-7	few	NA	CASSLQQGPYEQYF	TGCGCCAGCAGCTTGCAGCAGGGCCCGTACGAGCAGTACTTC
TRBV5-1	TRBJ2-1	many	TRBD2	CASSTLTSGSNEQFF	TGCGCCAGCAGCACACTGACTAGCGGGAGCAATGAGCAGTTCTTC
TRBV6-5	TRBJ2-5	few	TRBD1	CASSFRQGPPQETQYF	TGTGCCAGCAGTTTTAGACAGGGGCCTCCACAAGAGACCCAGTACTTC
TRBV20-1	TRBJ2-1	few	TRBD2	CSAPRGGGMTYNEQFF	TGCAGTGCTCCCAGGGGCGGGGGGATGACCTACAATGAGCAGTTCTTC
TRBV7-7	TRBJ2-5	NA	NA	CTSSPYRWGETQYF	TGTACCAGCAGCCCCTACAGGTGGGGAGAGACCCAGTACTTC
TRBV15	TRBJ2-5	NA	NA	CATSGRAQETQYF	TGTGCCACCAGCGGGAGAGCCCAAGAGACCCAGTACTTC
TRBV11-2	TRBJ2-7	NA	TRBD1	CASSRATGNYEQYF	TGTGCCAGCAGCAGAGCGACAGGGAACTACGAGCAGTACTTC
TRBV5-1	TRBJ2-5	many	NA	CASSLGTAQETQYF	TGCGCCAGCAGCTTGGGGACAGCTCAAGAGACCCAGTACTTC
TRBV6-2/TRBV6-3	TRBJ2-3	few	NA	CASSYQSTDTQYF	TGTGCCAGCAGTTATCAAAGCACAGATACGCAGTATTTT
TRBV7-9	TRBJ2-5	NA	TRBD1	CASSPPTGQVQETQYF	TGTGCCAGCAGCCCCCCTACAGGACAGGTCCAAGAGACCCAGTACTTC
TRBV7-9	TRBJ2-5	NA	NA	CASSLIPGLPSWETQYF	TGTGCCAGCAGCCTAATTCCTGGACTCCCGTCTTGGGAGACCCAGTACTTC
TRBV29-1	TRBJ2-5	NA	TRBD2	CSVVASGRAGETQYF	TGCAGCGTTGTGGCCAGCGGGAGGGCCGGAGAGACCCAGTACTTC
TRBV11-2	TRBJ2-5	many	TRBD2	CASSSIWGGQETQYF	TGTGCCAGCAGTTCCATCTGGGGGGGACAAGAGACCCAGTACTTC
TRBV6-6	TRBJ1-5	NA	NA	CASSNPSNQPQHF	TGTGCCAGCAGTAACCCCAGCAATCAGCCCCAGCATTTT
TRBV6-2/TRBV6-3	TRBJ1-2	NA	NA	CASSDRKVNYGYTF	TGTGCCAGCAGTGACAGAAAGGTTAACTATGGCTACACCTTC
TRBV24-1	TRBJ2-7	NA	NA	CATPTVYEQYF	TGTGCCACCCCCACAGTGTACGAGCAGTACTTC
TRBV12-3/TRBV12-4	TRBJ2-7	many	NA	CASSSWTLEQYF	TGTGCCAGCAGTTCTTGGACACTCGAGCAGTACTTC
TRBV5-6	TRBJ2-5	once	NA	CASSLDRLAKDQETQYF	TGTGCCAGCAGCTTGGATCGGCTAGCGAAGGACCAAGAGACCCAGTACTTC
TRBV18	TRBJ2-7	few	NA	CASSPISGRVDEQYF	TGTGCCAGCTCACCTATCAGTGGCAGGGTAGACGAGCAGTACTTC
TRBV19	TRBJ1-1	once	NA	CASSSAVNTEAFF	TGTGCCAGTAGTTCAGCAGTGAACACTGAAGCTTTCTTT
TRBV28	TRBJ2-1	few	TRBD2	CASSHFGGGAGYEQFF	TGTGCCAGCAGTCATTTCGGCGGGGGGGCCGGTTATGAGCAGTTCTTC
TRBV28	TRBJ2-7	NA	NA	CASSFNDWGSTYEQYF	TGTGCCAGCAGTTTCAATGATTGGGGTTCGACCTACGAGCAGTACTTC
TRBV25-1	TRBJ1-1	NA	NA	CASRGLRGRNTEAFF	TGTGCCAGCAGAGGTTTGAGAGGACGGAACACTGAAGCTTTCTTT
TRBV12-3/TRBV12-4	TRBJ1-2	many	NA	CASSPGGYYGYTF	TGTGCCAGCAGTCCCGGGGGCTACTATGGCTACACCTTC
TRBV5-1	TRBJ2-7	NA	NA	CASKRAGPTYEQYF	TGCGCCAGCAAACGAGCAGGGCCCACCTACGAGCAGTACTTC
TRBV5-1	TRBJ1-6	NA	NA	CASSSSGRGNSPLHF	TGCGCCAGCAGCTCTTCTGGCCGGGGTAATTCACCCCTCCACTTT
TRBV7-8	TRBJ2-5	few	NA	CASSLARKREETQYF	TGTGCCAGCAGTTTAGCCCGGAAAAGAGAGGAGACCCAGTACTTC
TRBV20-1	TRBJ2-5	few	TRBD2	CSARDYPRLAVSQETQYF	TGCAGTGCTAGAGATTACCCGCGACTAGCGGTTAGTCAAGAGACCCAGTACTTC
TRBV15	TRBJ1-5	few	NA	CATSTAAGGYQPQHF	TGTGCCACCAGCACAGCAGCGGGGGGTTATCAGCCCCAGCATTTT
TRBV4-1	TRBJ2-3	NA	TRBD2	CASGDRGGTDTQYF	TGCGCCAGCGGGGACCGGGGGGGCACAGATACGCAGTATTTT
TRBV7-9	TRBJ2-1	few	TRBD2	CASSLVGRKAGGFYNEQFF	TGTGCCAGCAGCTTAGTGGGTAGAAAGGCGGGGGGCTTCTACAATGAGCAGTTCTTC
TRBV4-3	TRBJ2-4	NA	NA	CASSQESGTRAKNIQYF	TGCGCCAGCAGCCAAGAAAGCGGCACACGAGCCAAAAACATTCAGTACTTC
TRBV20-1	TRBJ2-7	many	NA	CSASDWNEQYF	TGCAGTGCTAGCGACTGGAACGAGCAGTACTTC
TRBV12-3/TRBV12-4	TRBJ1-2	NA	NA	CASSLDGSYGYTF	TGTGCCAGCAGTTTAGACGGGAGCTATGGCTACACCTTC
TRBV4-1	TRBJ2-5	few	NA	CASSQDRQATGGAGGQETQYF	TGCGCCAGCAGCCAAGACCGACAGGCAACGGGAGGGGCAGGGGGCCAAGAGACCCAGTACTTC
TRBV13	TRBJ1-1	few	NA	CASTLTGMSTEAFF	TGTGCCAGCACACTGACGGGGATGAGTACTGAAGCTTTCTTT
TRBV12-3/TRBV12-4	TRBJ2-3	few	NA	CASSLLLVTDTQYF	TGTGCCAGCAGTTTATTACTAGTCACAGATACGCAGTATTTT